The rows below give T cell receptor beta chains drawn from one sample of a study of cytomegalovirus exposure and HLA in healthy donors. The protocol was immunoSEQ multiplex PCR, while the TCRdb copy is restricted to in-frame clones and leaves out a portion. In the table there are 100,000 to 120,000 clones, 86% of which are singletons. The sample was PBMCs. Receptors originate from a woman in her late teens or twenties in good health and CMV-seropositive. Both conserved end residues are part of each CDR3. D genes are given only for firm matches. Clone size is shown for a subset of rows, as once, few, many or a class of expanded clone.

TRBJ2-3,TRBD2,TRBV7-3,.,CASSLGTSGSGADTQYF,TGTGCCAGCAGCTTAGGAACTAGCGGGAGTGGAGCAGATACGCAGTATTTT
TRBJ2-7,TRBD1,TRBV25-1,.,CASSGIGRDRGSYEQYF,TGTGCCAGCAGTGGCATAGGCCGGGACAGGGGCTCCTACGAGCAGTACTTC
TRBJ2-2,TRBD1,TRBV11-2,once,CASSLEGQGVTGELFF,TGTGCCAGCAGCTTGGAAGGCCAGGGGGTCACCGGGGAGCTGTTTTTT
TRBJ2-2,TRBD1,TRBV11-2,.,CASSLDGTGGTSLTGELFF,TGTGCCAGCAGCTTAGATGGGACAGGGGGTACGTCCTTGACCGGGGAGCTGTTTTTT
TRBJ1-1,.,TRBV28,once,CASRDLENTEAFF,TGTGCCAGCAGAGACTTGGAGAACACTGAAGCTTTCTTT
TRBJ1-1,TRBD1,TRBV7-6,.,CASRSGTGDTEAFF,TGTGCCAGCAGGTCCGGGACAGGGGACACTGAAGCTTTCTTT
TRBJ2-3,.,TRBV7-8,.,CASSPIRDTYTDTQYF,TGTGCCAGCAGCCCAATCCGGGACACCTACACAGATACGCAGTATTTT
TRBJ2-3,TRBD1,TRBV5-1,.,CASSLASRIGQGASTDTQYF,TGCGCCAGCAGCTTGGCCTCTAGGATCGGACAGGGGGCCAGCACAGATACGCAGTATTTT
TRBJ1-5,.,TRBV6-5,.,CASSYSTGNNQPQHF,TGTGCCAGCAGTTACTCGACGGGGAACAATCAGCCCCAGCATTTT
TRBJ2-3,TRBD2,TRBV5-1,.,CASQTSGATDTQYF,TGCGCCAGCCAGACTAGCGGGGCGACAGATACGCAGTATTTT
TRBJ2-5,TRBD2,TRBV18,.,CASSPYSGAYQETQYF,TGTGCCAGCTCACCCTATAGCGGGGCGTACCAAGAGACCCAGTACTTC
TRBJ2-7,.,TRBV4-1,.,CASSRPGGPSKYEQYF,TGCGCCAGCAGCCGTCCGGGCGGGCCTTCTAAATACGAGCAGTACTTC
TRBJ2-7,TRBD2,TRBV28,.,CASSVLAGTYEQYF,TGTGCCAGCAGTGTGCTAGCGGGAACCTACGAGCAGTACTTC
TRBJ1-1,.,TRBV11-2,.,CASSSGGSTEAFF,TGTGCCAGCAGCTCCGGGGGGAGCACTGAAGCTTTCTTT
TRBJ1-2,TRBD1,TRBV27,.,CASSLSSVGQGLYGYTF,TGTGCCAGCAGTTTATCGAGCGTGGGACAGGGGCTTTATGGCTACACCTTC
TRBJ1-4,.,TRBV7-9,many,CASRPQGGVEKLFF,TGTGCCAGCAGGCCACAGGGAGGGGTCGAAAAACTGTTTTTT
TRBJ1-1,.,TRBV5-6,.,CASSLGTLLNTEAFF,TGTGCCAGCAGCTTGGGGACACTATTGAACACTGAAGCTTTCTTT
TRBJ1-2,TRBD1,TRBV5-1,.,CASSFLDRAGGYTF,TGCGCCAGCAGCTTCCTCGACAGGGCGGGTGGCTACACCTTC
TRBJ2-2,.,TRBV7-9,.,CASSLRKQGPGELFF,TGTGCCAGCAGCTTGAGGAAGCAGGGCCCCGGGGAGCTGTTTTTT
TRBJ2-7,TRBD2,TRBV7-3,.,CATRDYRGEQYF,TGTGCCACCAGGGACTACCGCGGCGAGCAGTACTTC
TRBJ1-2,.,TRBV14,.,CASSQDAGPLNYGYTF,TGTGCCAGCAGCCAAGATGCGGGACCCCTTAACTATGGCTACACCTTC
TRBJ1-4,.,TRBV14,.,CASSPGYEKLFF,TGTGCCAGCAGCCCCGGGTACGAAAAACTGTTTTTT
TRBJ2-7,.,TRBV5-1,.,CASSLAGSPYEQYF,TGCGCCAGCAGCTTGGCCGGGAGTCCCTACGAGCAGTACTTC
TRBJ1-2,TRBD1,TRBV28,few,CASRDRTGYTF,TGTGCCAGCAGGGACAGGACTGGCTACACCTTC
TRBJ2-5,TRBD2,TRBV4-2,.,CASSQQAGGQETQYF,TGTGCCAGCAGCCAACAAGCGGGAGGGCAAGAGACCCAGTACTTC
TRBJ1-1,.,TRBV4-2,.,CASSPTPKNTEAFF,TGTGCCAGCAGCCCCACGCCTAAAAACACTGAAGCTTTCTTT
TRBJ2-4,.,TRBV5-1,.,CASSRLPGGPRNIQYF,TGCGCCAGCAGCCGTCTCCCCGGGGGGCCCCGAAACATTCAGTACTTC
TRBJ1-4,.,TRBV19,.,CASSILRDTPATEKLFF,TGTGCCAGTAGTATCCTTCGGGACACCCCGGCTACGGAAAAACTGTTTTTT
TRBJ2-5,.,TRBV11-3,once,CASSSPGLQETQYF,TGTGCCAGCAGCTCCCCGGGACTCCAAGAGACCCAGTACTTC
TRBJ2-5,.,TRBV9,.,CASSVDSETQYF,TGTGCCAGCAGCGTAGACTCGGAGACCCAGTACTTC
TRBJ1-4,TRBD1,TRBV5-1,many,CASSISGGAREKLFF,TGCGCCAGCAGCATATCAGGGGGCGCACGAGAAAAACTGTTTTTT
TRBJ1-5,.,TRBV6-6,.,CASSPAGGQPQHF,TGTGCCAGCAGCCCAGCCGGAGGTCAGCCCCAGCATTTT
TRBJ2-2,.,TRBV5-1,.,CASSLTGSRNTGELFF,TGCGCCAGCAGCTTGACGGGAAGTAGGAACACCGGGGAGCTGTTTTTT
TRBJ2-7,TRBD1,TRBV5-1,.,CASSPGQGIPYEQYF,TGCGCCAGCAGCCCCGGACAGGGTATTCCCTACGAGCAGTACTTC
TRBJ2-3,TRBD2,TRBV25-1,once,CASRSGGNTDTQYF,TGTGCCAGTCGTTCGGGGGGGAACACAGATACGCAGTATTTT
TRBJ1-3,.,TRBV27,.,CASSAPSSGNTIYF,TGTGCCAGCAGTGCTCCCTCGAGTGGAAACACCATATATTTT
TRBJ2-5,TRBD1,TRBV5-1,.,CASSWGDRGRETQYF,TGCGCCAGCAGCTGGGGGGACAGGGGAAGGGAGACCCAGTACTTC
TRBJ2-3,.,TRBV11-1,.,CASTPISGTDTQYF,TGTGCCAGCACCCCGATTAGCGGCACAGATACGCAGTATTTT
TRBJ1-1,.,TRBV5-1,.,CASSLEPTRHTEAFF,TGCGCCAGCAGCTTGGAGCCAACGAGGCACACTGAAGCTTTCTTT
TRBJ2-1,TRBD2,TRBV6-6,.,CASNSGSSYNEQFF,TGTGCCAGCAACAGCGGGAGCTCCTACAATGAGCAGTTCTTC